One sample yielded the 9 T cell receptor beta chains listed below, sequenced in a study of vaccination effects on CD4 cells after COVID-19. Measured with immunoSEQ multiplex PCR; TCRdb has only the in-frame clones, and not every one. The top ten clones hold about 2.1% of a sample with about 59,000 clones, approximately 78% of them seen once. ViraFEST expansion of antigen-specific CD4+ T cells with viral peptide pools preceded sequencing. Cultured cells yielded isolated CD4+ T cells after about ten days. Either the BNT162b2 or mRNA-1273 vaccine was given to participants in two doses. These TCRs' antigens remain unknown. The sequencing here drew on CD4+ T cells from PBMCs cultured with HCoV-OC43 spike peptides, taken after COVID-19 vaccination. Subset given: HCoV-OC43 spike overlapping peptide pool stimulation. These receptors came from a human donor who received a COVID-19 vaccine.

V and J are TRBV19 and TRBJ1-1; D is unresolved. This CDR3 region has 12 residues. CDR1 is LNHDA and CDR2 is SQIVND in the germline V gene (reference sequence). The germline V and J ends were trimmed by 7 bases and 3 bases, with 9 bases remaining between them. CDR3 protein: CASKRQDTEAFF. CDR3 nucleotide sequence: TGTGCCAGTAAACGGCAGGACACTGAAGCTTTCTTT.

This chain joins TRBV27 and TRBJ1-3, with D uncertain. From germline, CDR1 is MNHEY and CDR2 SMNVEV (reference sequence). The CDR3 runs 15 residues. Trimming removed 5 bases from V and 0 bases from J, with 11 bases in between. The CDR3: CASSKDGLSGNTIYF. CDR3 coding DNA: TGTGCCAGCAGTAAGGACGGGCTCTCTGGAAACACCATATATTTT.

The rearrangement links TRBV6-6 to TRBJ1-1; D possibly corresponds to TRBD1 (6 bases). This CDR3 is built from 14 residues. The V gene's germline CDR1 is MNHNY and CDR2 SVGAGI (reference sequence). V gave up 6 bases and J gave up 0 bases, with 11 bases separating them. The CDR3 coding sequence is TGTGCCAGCAGGGTGGGGGACATGAACACTGAAGCTTTCTTT. This codes for CASRVGDMNTEAFF.

The J gene is TRBJ2-5, the V gene TRBV20-1; D might be TRBD2 (5 bases). Deletions cut 3 bases from V and 5 bases from J, with 13 bases between. This CDR3 is built from 13 residues. Germline assignment: CDR1 DFQATT and CDR2 SNEGSKA (reference sequence). The CDR3 bases are TGCAGTGCTAGTAAGGGTAGCGTGGAGACCCAGTACTTC. It is translated as CSASKGSVETQYF.

This clone was counted only a few times. CDR3 nucleotide sequence: TGTGCCAGCAGCAACAGACAGGGTATCGACGGGGAGCTGTTTTTT. Translated: CASSNRQGIDGELFF. The chain carries TRBV11-2 and TRBJ2-2, with 7 bases lining up with TRBD1. Looked up from germline, CDR1 is SGHAT and CDR2 is FQNNGV. The CDR3 runs to 15 residues. Losses at the gene ends were 5 bases for V and 7 bases for J; bases not matched to a gene: 10.

This chain links TRBV3-1 (or the pseudogene TRBV3-2) with TRBJ2-7; D is uncertain. Between the trimmed V and J ends, which lost 0 bases and 12 bases, there was a span of 15 bases. The germline CDR1 and CDR2 sequences are LGHDT and YNNKEL (reference sequence). The CDR3 runs 13 residues. This CDR3 is CASSQEVGMVPYV. DNA for the CDR3: TGTGCCAGCAGCCAAGAGGTGGGGATGGTTCCGTACGTC.

Worth noting for this clone: An end of the junction differs from the germline gene, which may be a read error. The V call is TRBV6-2 or TRBV6-3, the J call TRBJ1-5; D uncertain. There are 14 residues in the CDR3. Germline CDR1 reads MNHEY; CDR2 reads SVGEGT. CDR3 in amino acids: CASSPGGTSQHQHF. In DNA, the CDR3 is TGTGCCAGCAGTCCAGGTGGTACTTCCCAGCACCAGCATTTT.

This clone was counted a single time. The chain couples TRBV2 to TRBJ2-2; D is possibly TRBD1 (6 bases). The CDR3 runs to 14 residues. CDR1 and CDR2 from the germline V gene are SNHLY and FYNNEI. V was clipped by 4 bases and J by 4 bases, with 10 bases between them. CDR3 residues: CASSAEGGTGELFF. Written as DNA, the CDR3 is TGTGCCAGCAGTGCTGAAGGGGGCACCGGGGAGCTGTTTTTT.

This chain joins TRBV18 and TRBJ2-5, with 8 bases that match TRBD1. The CDR3 is 16 residues long. From germline, CDR1 is KGHSH and CDR2 LQKENI. V lost 3 bases to trimming and J lost 5 bases; unmatched junction nucleotides: 11. The CDR3 DNA reads TGTGCCAGCTCACCCTCCCTGACAGGGGTCAAGGAGACCCAGTACTTC. Its protein is CASSPSLTGVKETQYF.